The 21 T cell receptor beta chains presented below share a single source sample, sequenced in a study of identical twins. TCRdb itself ran the 5' RACE reads through MiXCR, one entry per CDR3 protein. The table records 500,000 to 550,000 distinct CDR3 sequences, about a fifth of them present only once. The same sample was also studied in work on yellow fever vaccine responses in identical twins.

The sample was CD4+ T cells sorted from blood. These receptors were obtained from a woman in her late teens or twenties in good health.

This clonotype was picked up many times. V is TRBV5-6 and J is TRBJ2-1, with D perhaps matching TRBD2 (6 bases). The germline gives CDR1 SGHDT, CDR2 YYEEEE. This CDR3 spans 16 amino acids. V was shortened by 0 bases and J by 1 base, with 11 bases between the two germline ends. CDR3 nucleotides: TGTGCCAGCAGCTTGGAGATTAGCGGTTCCTACAATGAGCAGTTCTTC. Its protein product is CASSLEISGSYNEQFF.

This chain links TRBV29-1 with TRBJ1-1; D is undetermined. Germline lookup yields CDR1 SQVTM and CDR2 ANQGSEA. V lost 0 bases and J 4 bases, leaving 12 bases between the germline ends. The CDR3 has 14 residues. In DNA, the CDR3 is TGCAGCGTTGAAGAGGTGGCCGCCGGCACTGAAGCTTTCTTT. Residues: CSVEEVAAGTEAFF.

This chain links TRBV4-1 with TRBJ2-2; 9 nucleotides match TRBD1. Trimming removed 8 bases from V and 6 bases from J; junction bases left unmatched: 10. Germline V gene lookup returns CDR1 MGHRA and CDR2 YSYEKL. This CDR3 is built from 15 residues. The CDR3 DNA reads TGCGCCAGCCGAAGCCCGGGACAGGGATCCGGGGAGCTGTTTTTT. It translates to CASRSPGQGSGELFF.

This clonotype has a handful of counts. The rearrangement uses TRBV20-1 and TRBJ2-2, with 7 bases that match TRBD2. The CDR3 has 16 residues. Losses at the gene ends were 2 bases for V and 1 base for J; bases not matched to a gene: 7. Germline V gene sequence: CDR1 DFQATT, CDR2 SNEGSKA (reference sequence). CDR3 sequence: CSARPWVAGNTGELFF. The DNA of the CDR3 is TGCAGTGCTAGACCCTGGGTAGCGGGGAACACCGGGGAGCTGTTTTTT.

This clonotype was counted only a few times. The V call is TRBV5-1, the J call TRBJ2-1; possible D gene TRBD1, 6 bases. V was trimmed by 3 bases and J by 3 bases, leaving 13 bases between them. The CDR3 has 15 residues. Germline V gene lookup returns CDR1 SGHRS and CDR2 YFSETQ. CDR3 sequence reads: CASSSLTGIYNEQFF. The DNA for the CDR3 is TGCGCCAGCAGCTCTTTGACAGGCATCTACAATGAGCAGTTCTTC. Together with reference TRBV5-1 and TRBJ2-1, the CDR3 gives the full variable domain: KAGVTQTPRYLIKTRGQQVTLSCSPISGHRSVSWYQQTPGQGLQFLFEYFSETQRNKGNFPGRFSGRQFSNSRSEMNVSTLELGDSALYLCASSSLTGIYNEQFFGPGTRLTVL.

This clonotype has more than one count but fewer than ten. This chain connects TRBV29-1 to TRBJ2-7; D is possibly TRBD1 or TRBD2 (6 bases each). This CDR3 is built from 13 residues. V was shortened by 5 bases and J by 7 bases, with 18 bases between the two germline ends. Germline CDR1 reads SQVTM; CDR2 reads ANQGSEA. For the CDR3, the DNA is TGCAGCGTTAAGGGATCGGGGGCAGGAGAGCAGTACTTC. Translated: CSVKGSGAGEQYF.

This sequence joins TRBV6-6 and TRBJ1-2; D call uncertain. Germline V CDR1 and CDR2: MNHNY, SVGAGI (reference sequence). The V gene lost 4 bases and the J gene lost 2 bases, with 8 bases spanning the gap. The CDR3 spans 13 residues. CDR3 DNA sequence: TGTGCCAGCAGTTCTTGGAGGAACTATGGCTACACCTTC. Translated, it gives CASSSWRNYGYTF.

In this sample, this clonotype turned up a few times. This chain uses TRBV12-5 with TRBJ2-1; maybe TRBD2 (5 bases). The CDR3 totals 16 residues. CDR1 is LGHNT, CDR2 FRNRAP, per germline. Between the trimmed V and J ends, which lost 1 base and 5 bases, there was a span of 15 bases. In DNA form, the CDR3 reads TGTGCTAGTGGTTTGGGACGTTACGGAGGAGACAATGAGCAGTTCTTC. Residues: CASGLGRYGGDNEQFF.

This chain uses TRBV10-3 with TRBJ2-3; 12 bases are shared with TRBD2. With 7 bases clipped from V and 2 bases from J, the junction kept 7 bases outside the gene matches. The germline V gene encodes CDR1 ENHRY and CDR2 SYGVKD. There are 16 residues in the CDR3. This CDR3 reads CAINTGLAGLTDTQYF. CDR3 DNA: TGTGCCATCAACACCGGACTAGCGGGACTCACAGATACGCAGTATTTT.

The chain is built from TRBV18 and TRBJ2-5, with D possibly being TRBD1 or TRBD2 (5 bases each). Germline CDR1 KGHSH, CDR2 LQKENI. The length of the CDR3 is 13 residues. V was clipped by 1 base and J by 4 bases, with 7 bases between them. The CDR3 here is CASSPRDAETQYF. In nucleotides, the CDR3 is TGTGCCAGCTCACCACGGGACGCAGAGACCCAGTACTTC. Looking up the rest from reference TRBV18 and TRBJ2-5 gives the full variable domain: NAGVMQNPRHLVRRRGQEARLRCSPMKGHSHVYWYRQLPEEGLKFMVYLQKENIIDESGMPKERFSAEFPKEGPSILRIQQVVRGDSAAYFCASSPRDAETQYFGPGTRLLVL.

This clonotype was counted a few times. The chain couples TRBV20-1 to TRBJ2-5; tentatively, D is TRBD1 (5 bases). The CDR3 contains 13 residues. Germline values: CDR1 DFQATT, CDR2 SNEGSKA (reference sequence). V lost 5 bases to trimming and J lost 1 base, with 11 bases between them. In DNA form, the CDR3 reads TGCAGTGCTCCACAGGAATTCCAAGAGACCCAGTACTTC. Translating gives CSAPQEFQETQYF.

This clonotype was counted a few times. The chain combines TRBV28 with TRBJ1-5; D unresolved. The CDR3 loop spans 15 amino acids. Germline V gene sequence: CDR1 MDHEN, CDR2 SYDVKM. V was cut by 3 bases and J by 1 base, with 10 bases left in between. The CDR3 sequence: CASSFHSGSNQPQHF. The CDR3 DNA reads TGTGCCAGCAGTTTCCACAGCGGGAGCAATCAGCCCCAGCATTTT.

In the case of this clonotype: A junction boundary mismatches the germline segment, possibly from a read error. V usage is TRBV3-1 and J usage is TRBJ2-2, with 10 bases that match TRBD2. Germline V gene data show CDR1 as LGHDT and CDR2 as YNNKEL (reference sequence). The CDR3 runs 17 residues. CDR3 loop: CATSPPAGGVSPGELFF. DNA of the CDR3: TGTGCCACCAGCCCCCCAGCGGGGGGGGTATCCCCCGGGGAGCTGTTTTTT.

The rearrangement links TRBV28 to TRBJ2-7; tentatively, D is TRBD2 (6 bases). In germline, CDR1 is MDHEN, CDR2 SYDVKM. CDR3 size: 12 residues. V lost 4 bases to trimming and J lost 3 bases, with 7 bases between them. CDR3 amino acids: CASSWEVYEQYF. The CDR3, as DNA: TGTGCCAGCAGTTGGGAGGTCTACGAGCAGTACTTC.

This clonotype was counted a few times. This rearrangement joins TRBV15 to TRBJ2-5, with 9 bases identical to TRBD1. This CDR3 region has 14 residues. The ends lost 1 base at V and 4 bases at J; junction bases unmatched: 1. Germline CDR1 LNHNV, CDR2 YYDKDF (reference sequence). The CDR3 region has the DNA TGTGCCACCAGCAGAGGGACAGGGGCAGAGACCCAGTACTTC. It yields the protein CATSRGTGAETQYF.

This chain connects TRBV7-8 to TRBJ2-1; no clear D. CDR3 length equals 14 residues. The V end lost 5 bases, the J end lost 5 bases, and 13 bases lay between the germline ends. Germline CDR1 SGHVS, CDR2 FQNEAQ. The CDR3 is CASSIEDGHNEQFF. CDR3 nucleotide sequence: TGTGCCAGCAGCATAGAGGACGGTCACAATGAGCAGTTCTTC.

This clonotype turned up a few times. The chain joins TRBV29-1 to TRBJ2-3, with a weak D call TRBD2 (6 bases). This CDR3 has 15 amino acids. CDR1 and CDR2 (germline): SQVTM, ANQGSEA. V was cut by 1 base and J by 1 base, with 12 bases left in between. The CDR3 loop is CSVEVSASGTDTQYF. The DNA for the CDR3 is TGCAGCGTTGAAGTTTCGGCTAGCGGCACAGATACGCAGTATTTT.

CDR3 DNA: TGTGCCAGCTCACCACACTCTGGCGGCAGCTCCTACGAGCAGTACTTC. Its translation: CASSPHSGGSSYEQYF. This chain connects TRBV18 to TRBJ2-7; no firm D call. V was clipped by 1 base and J by 0 bases, with 13 bases between them. Germline V gene data show CDR1 as KGHSH and CDR2 as LQKENI. The CDR3 spans 16 residues. The variable domain in full, with the rest retrieved from reference TRBV18 and TRBJ2-7, is NAGVMQNPRHLVRRRGQEARLRCSPMKGHSHVYWYRQLPEEGLKFMVYLQKENIIDESGMPKERFSAEFPKEGPSILRIQQVVRGDSAAYFCASSPHSGGSSYEQYFGPGTRLTVT.

This chain uses TRBV20-1 with TRBJ2-2; maybe TRBD1 (6 bases). CDR3 length: 13 amino acids. From germline, CDR1 is DFQATT and CDR2 SNEGSKA (reference sequence). Trimming cost V 3 bases and J 7 bases, with 12 bases left between them. CDR3 amino acids: CSASRGSGGELFF. The DNA of the CDR3 is TGCAGTGCTAGTAGGGGGAGCGGCGGGGAGCTGTTTTTT.

The table lists this clonotype with a few counts. The chain employs TRBV5-1 and TRBJ2-2, with 7 bases identical to TRBD1. V lost 7 bases to trimming and J lost 0 bases; unmatched junction nucleotides: 3. CDR3 size: 14 residues. Germline V lookup: CDR1 SGHRS, CDR2 YFSETQ. The CDR3 sequence: CASRDSANTGELFF. CDR3 DNA sequence: TGCGCCAGCCGGGACAGTGCGAACACCGGGGAGCTGTTTTTT.

This clonotype was detected a few times. The gene calls are TRBV28 and TRBJ2-7; D not certain. CDR1 and CDR2 (germline): MDHEN, SYDVKM. The CDR3 consists of 14 residues. Trimming pared 3 bases from V and 1 base from J, leaving 10 bases between. The CDR3 nucleotides read TGTGCCAGCAGTTTGTCTGGACGGTCCTACGAGCAGTACGTC. Encoded protein: CASSLSGRSYEQYV.